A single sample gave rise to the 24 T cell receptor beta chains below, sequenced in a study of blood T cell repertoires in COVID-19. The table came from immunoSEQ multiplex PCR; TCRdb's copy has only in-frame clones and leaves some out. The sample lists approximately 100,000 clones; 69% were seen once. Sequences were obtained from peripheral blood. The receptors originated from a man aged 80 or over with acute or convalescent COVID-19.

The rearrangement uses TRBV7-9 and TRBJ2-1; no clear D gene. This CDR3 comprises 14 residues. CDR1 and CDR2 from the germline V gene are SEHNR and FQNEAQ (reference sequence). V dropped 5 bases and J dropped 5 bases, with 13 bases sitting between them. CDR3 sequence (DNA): TGTGCCAGCAGCCCGACAATTAGGAACAATGAGCAGTTCTTC. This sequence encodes CASSPTIRNNEQFF.

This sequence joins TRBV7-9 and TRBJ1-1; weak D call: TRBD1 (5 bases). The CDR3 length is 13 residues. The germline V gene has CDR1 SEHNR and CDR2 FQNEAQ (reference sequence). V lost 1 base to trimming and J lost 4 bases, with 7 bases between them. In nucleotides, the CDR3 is TGTGCCAGCAGCTTAGGGGGCAGCACTGAAGCTTTCTTT. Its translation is CASSLGGSTEAFF.

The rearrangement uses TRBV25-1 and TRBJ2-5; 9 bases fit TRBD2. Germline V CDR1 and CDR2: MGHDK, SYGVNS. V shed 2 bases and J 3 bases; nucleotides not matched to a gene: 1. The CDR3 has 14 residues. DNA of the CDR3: TGTGCCAGCAGTGAAGTAGCGGGAGAAGAGACCCAGTACTTC. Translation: CASSEVAGEETQYF.

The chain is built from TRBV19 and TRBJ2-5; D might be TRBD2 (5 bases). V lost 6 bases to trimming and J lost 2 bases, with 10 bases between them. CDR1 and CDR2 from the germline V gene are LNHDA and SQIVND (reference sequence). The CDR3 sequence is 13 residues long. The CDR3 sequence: CASRMTGQETQYF. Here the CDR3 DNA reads TGTGCCAGTAGGATGACGGGACAAGAGACCCAGTACTTC.

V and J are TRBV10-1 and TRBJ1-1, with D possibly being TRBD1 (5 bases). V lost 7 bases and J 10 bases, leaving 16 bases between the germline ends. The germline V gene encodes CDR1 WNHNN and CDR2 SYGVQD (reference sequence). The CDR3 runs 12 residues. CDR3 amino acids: CASNTPGGTAFF. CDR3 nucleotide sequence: TGCGCCAGCAATACTCCCGGGGGGACAGCTTTCTTT.

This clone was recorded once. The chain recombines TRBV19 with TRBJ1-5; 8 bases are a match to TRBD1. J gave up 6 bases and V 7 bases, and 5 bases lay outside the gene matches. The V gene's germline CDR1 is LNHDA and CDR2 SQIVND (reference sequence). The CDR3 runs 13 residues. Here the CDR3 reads CASTSRGRQPQHF. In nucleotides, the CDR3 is TGTGCCAGTACGAGCAGGGGGCGTCAGCCCCAGCATTTT.

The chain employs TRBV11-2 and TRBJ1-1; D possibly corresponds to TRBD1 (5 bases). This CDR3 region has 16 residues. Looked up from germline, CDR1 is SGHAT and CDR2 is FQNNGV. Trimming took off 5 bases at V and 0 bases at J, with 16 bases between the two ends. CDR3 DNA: TGTGCCAGCAGCCCCCGGGGGGGTAACATGAACACTGAAGCTTTCTTT. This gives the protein CASSPRGGNMNTEAFF.

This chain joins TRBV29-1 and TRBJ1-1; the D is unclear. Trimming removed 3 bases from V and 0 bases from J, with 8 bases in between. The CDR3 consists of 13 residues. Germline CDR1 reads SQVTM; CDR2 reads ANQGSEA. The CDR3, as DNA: TGCAGCGTTGAGAGAGTCTTGAACACTGAAGCTTTCTTT. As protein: CSVERVLNTEAFF.

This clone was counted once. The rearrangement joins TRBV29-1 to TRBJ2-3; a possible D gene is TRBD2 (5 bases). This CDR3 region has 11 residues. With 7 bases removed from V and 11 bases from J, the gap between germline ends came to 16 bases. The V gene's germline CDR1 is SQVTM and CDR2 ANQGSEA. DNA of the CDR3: TGCAGCGCAGCTCCGGGAATTGTGCAGTATTTT. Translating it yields CSAAPGIVQYF.

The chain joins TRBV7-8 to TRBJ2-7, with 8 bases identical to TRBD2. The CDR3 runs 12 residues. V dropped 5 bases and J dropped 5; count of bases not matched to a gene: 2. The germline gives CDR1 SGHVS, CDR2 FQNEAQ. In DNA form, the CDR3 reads TGTGCCAGCAGCCCCGGGGGGGACGAGCAGTACTTC. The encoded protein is CASSPGGDEQYF.

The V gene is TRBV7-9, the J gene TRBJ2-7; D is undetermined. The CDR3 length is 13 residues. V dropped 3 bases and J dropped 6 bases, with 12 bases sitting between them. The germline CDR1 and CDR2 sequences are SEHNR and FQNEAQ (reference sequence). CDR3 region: CASSFRGAAEQYF. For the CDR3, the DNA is TGTGCCAGCAGCTTTCGAGGCGCCGCCGAGCAGTACTTC. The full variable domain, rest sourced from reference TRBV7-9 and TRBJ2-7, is DTGVSQNPRHKITKRGQNVTFRCDPISEHNRLYWYRQTLGQGPEFLTYFQNEAQLEKSRLLSDRFSAERPKGSFSTLEIQRTEQGDSAMYLCASSFRGAAEQYFGPGTRLTVT.

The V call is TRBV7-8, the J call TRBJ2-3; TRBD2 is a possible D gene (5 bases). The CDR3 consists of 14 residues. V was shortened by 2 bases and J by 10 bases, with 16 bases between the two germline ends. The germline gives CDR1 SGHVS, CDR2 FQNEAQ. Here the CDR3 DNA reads TGTGCCAGCAGCTTAATTACGACTACGGTCTCGCAGTATTTT. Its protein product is CASSLITTTVSQYF.

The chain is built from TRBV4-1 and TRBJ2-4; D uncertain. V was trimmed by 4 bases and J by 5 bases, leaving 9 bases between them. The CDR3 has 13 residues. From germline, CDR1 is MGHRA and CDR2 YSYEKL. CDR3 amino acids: CASSRPSENIQYF. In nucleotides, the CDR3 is TGCGCCAGCAGCCGCCCTTCGGAAAACATTCAGTACTTC.

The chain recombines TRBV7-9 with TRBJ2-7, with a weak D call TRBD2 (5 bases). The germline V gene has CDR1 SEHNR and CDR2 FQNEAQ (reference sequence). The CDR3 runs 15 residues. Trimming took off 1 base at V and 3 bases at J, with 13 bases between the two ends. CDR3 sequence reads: CASSLDGNPYYEQYF. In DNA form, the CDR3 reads TGTGCCAGCAGCTTAGACGGGAACCCTTACTACGAGCAGTACTTC.

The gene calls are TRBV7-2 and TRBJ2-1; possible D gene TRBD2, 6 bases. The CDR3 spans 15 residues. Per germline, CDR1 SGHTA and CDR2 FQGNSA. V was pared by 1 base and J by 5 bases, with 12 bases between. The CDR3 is CASSLGLVNHNEQFF. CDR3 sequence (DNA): TGTGCCAGCAGCTTAGGACTAGTCAATCACAATGAGCAGTTCTTC.

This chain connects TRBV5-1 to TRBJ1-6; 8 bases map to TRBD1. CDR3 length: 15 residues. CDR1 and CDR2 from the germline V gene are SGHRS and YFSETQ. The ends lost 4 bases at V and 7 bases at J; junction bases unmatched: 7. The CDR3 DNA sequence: TGCGCCAGCAGCACCGGACAGGGTAGCAATTCACCCCTCCACTTT. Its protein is CASSTGQGSNSPLHF.

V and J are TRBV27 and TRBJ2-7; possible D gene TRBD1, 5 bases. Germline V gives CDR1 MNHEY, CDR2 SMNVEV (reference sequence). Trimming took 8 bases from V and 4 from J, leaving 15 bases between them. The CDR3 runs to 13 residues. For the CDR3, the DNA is TGTGCCAGCCGTGGGGCGTGGGGATACGAGCAGTACTTC. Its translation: CASRGAWGYEQYF.

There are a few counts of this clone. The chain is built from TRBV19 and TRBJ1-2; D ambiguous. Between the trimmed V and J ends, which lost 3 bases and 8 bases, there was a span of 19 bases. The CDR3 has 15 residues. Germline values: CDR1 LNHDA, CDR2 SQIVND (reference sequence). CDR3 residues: CASSMAFQGSGGYTF. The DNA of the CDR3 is TGTGCCAGTAGTATGGCCTTCCAAGGTTCGGGGGGCTACACCTTC.

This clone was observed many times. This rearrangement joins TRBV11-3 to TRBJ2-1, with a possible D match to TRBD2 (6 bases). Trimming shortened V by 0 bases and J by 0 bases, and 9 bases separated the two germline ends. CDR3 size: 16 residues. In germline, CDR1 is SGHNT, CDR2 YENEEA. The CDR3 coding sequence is TGTGCCAGCAGCTTAGATGCGGGGCGCTCCTACAATGAGCAGTTCTTC. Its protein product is CASSLDAGRSYNEQFF.

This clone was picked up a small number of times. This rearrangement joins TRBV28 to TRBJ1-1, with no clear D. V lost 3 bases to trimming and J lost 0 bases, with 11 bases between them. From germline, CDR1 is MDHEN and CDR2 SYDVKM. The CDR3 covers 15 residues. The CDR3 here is CASSFVRGMNTEAFF. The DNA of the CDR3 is TGTGCCAGCAGTTTCGTACGGGGAATGAACACTGAAGCTTTCTTT.

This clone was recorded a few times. The CDR3 region is CASRSSAPTRETQYF. In DNA, the CDR3 is TGTGCCAGCAGGTCTAGCGCCCCGACGAGGGAGACCCAGTACTTC. The chain joins TRBV28 to TRBJ2-5; TRBD2 might be the D (6 bases). The CDR3 sequence is 15 residues long. Deletions cut 6 bases from V and 5 bases from J, with 19 bases between. From germline, CDR1 is MDHEN and CDR2 SYDVKM.

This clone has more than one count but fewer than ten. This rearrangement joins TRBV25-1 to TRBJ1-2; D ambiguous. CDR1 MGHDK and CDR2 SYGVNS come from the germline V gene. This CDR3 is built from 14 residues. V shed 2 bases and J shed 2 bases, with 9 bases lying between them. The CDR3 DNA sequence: TGTGCCAGCAGTGAAGGCGGTCTCAACTATGGCTACACCTTC. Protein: CASSEGGLNYGYTF.

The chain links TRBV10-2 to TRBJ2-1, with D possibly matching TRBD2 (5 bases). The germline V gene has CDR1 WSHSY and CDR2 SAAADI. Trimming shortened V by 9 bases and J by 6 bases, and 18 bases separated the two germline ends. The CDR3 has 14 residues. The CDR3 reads CASAETIGRNEQFF. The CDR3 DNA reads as TGCGCCAGTGCCGAGACTATCGGCCGCAATGAGCAGTTCTTC.

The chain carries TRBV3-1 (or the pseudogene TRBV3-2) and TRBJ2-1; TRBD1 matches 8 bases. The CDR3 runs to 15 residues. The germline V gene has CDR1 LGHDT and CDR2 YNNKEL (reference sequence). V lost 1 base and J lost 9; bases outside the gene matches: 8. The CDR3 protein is CASSQGQGALPEQFF. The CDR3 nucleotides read TGTGCCAGCAGCCAAGGGCAGGGGGCGCTTCCTGAGCAGTTCTTC.